This passage covers 21 T cell receptor beta chains from one sample sequenced in a study of T-cell memory formation after mild COVID-19. Using its own MiXCR run on the 5' RACE reads, TCRdb lists one record per CDR3 protein. The sample yields 500,000 to 600,000 distinct CDR3 sequences, under 20% seen once. Sequencing was carried out using PBMCs or a T cell subset sorted from them (not recorded which). Source of these receptors: an adult woman who had mild COVID-19 (a few samples of this study predate the infection). Cell type and time point are not known.

V usage is TRBV20-1 and J usage is TRBJ1-1, with no clear D. The CDR3 is made up of 14 amino acids. Germline-derived CDR1 and CDR2 are DFQATT and SNEGSKA (reference sequence). The V gene lost 0 bases and the J gene lost 3 bases, with 11 bases spanning the gap. CDR3 nucleotide sequence: TGCAGTGCTAGAGAAGGTGGTCAGTACACTGAAGCTTTCTTT. Amino acid sequence: CSAREGGQYTEAFF.

The chain couples TRBV24-1 to TRBJ2-1; 9 bases are a match to TRBD2. Looked up from germline, CDR1 is KGHDR and CDR2 is SFDVKD. The CDR3 sequence is 17 residues long. Germline trimming cut 4 bases from V and 0 bases from J; bases unmatched to any gene: 6. The CDR3 sequence is CATSERGAGGSYNEQFF. The CDR3, as DNA: TGTGCCACCAGTGAGAGGGGAGCGGGGGGCTCCTACAATGAGCAGTTCTTC.

The CDR3 DNA follows: TGTGCCACGGGAAGGAATGGCAGAAAATACGAGCAGTACTTC. The encoded protein is CATGRNGRKYEQYF. This rearrangement joins TRBV6-5 to TRBJ2-7, with TRBD2 as a possible D gene (5 bases). This CDR3 region has 14 residues. Germline CDR1 and CDR2: MNHEY and SVGAGI. With 10 bases removed from V and 4 bases from J, the gap between germline ends came to 20 bases.

This clonotype was picked up a small number of times. V gene TRBV7-3 combines with J gene TRBJ2-1, with D hard to call. Per germline, CDR1 SGHTA and CDR2 FQGTGA. This CDR3 is 14 amino acids long. V lost 3 bases and J 3 bases, leaving 9 bases between the germline ends. CDR3 DNA sequence: TGTGCCAGCAGCTTGCATACAGACTACAATGAGCAGTTCTTC. It yields the protein CASSLHTDYNEQFF.

This chain uses TRBV20-1 with TRBJ2-7; the D gene is possibly TRBD2 (6 bases). Germline-derived CDR1 and CDR2 are DFQATT and SNEGSKA (reference sequence). The CDR3 contains 13 residues. V dropped 1 base and J dropped 6 bases, with 13 bases sitting between them. CDR3 region: CSARVGGRGEQYF. The CDR3 nucleotides read TGCAGTGCTAGAGTGGGGGGACGGGGCGAGCAGTACTTC.

This chain links TRBV12-3 or TRBV12-4 with TRBJ1-1; D is undetermined. CDR3 length equals 13 residues. V was shortened by 7 bases and J by 6 bases, with 15 bases between the two germline ends. This CDR3 reads CASTPSWEAEAFF. CDR3 nucleotides: TGTGCCAGCACCCCCAGTTGGGAAGCTGAAGCTTTCTTT.

Only a few counts were recorded for this clonotype. CDR3 nucleotides: TGCGCCAGCAGCTTGGCTGGGGGGACTTGGACTGAAGCTTTCTTT. Its protein product is CASSLAGGTWTEAFF. This chain connects TRBV5-1 to TRBJ1-1, with D possibly TRBD1 on 5 matching bases. The V end was cut by 0 bases, the J end by 5 bases, with 14 bases between. Per germline, CDR1 SGHRS and CDR2 YFSETQ. This CDR3 contains 15 residues. The complete variable domain, with remaining parts taken from reference TRBV5-1 and TRBJ1-1, reads KAGVTQTPRYLIKTRGQQVTLSCSPISGHRSVSWYQQTPGQGLQFLFEYFSETQRNKGNFPGRFSGRQFSNSRSEMNVSTLELGDSALYLCASSLAGGTWTEAFFGQGTRLTVV.

The CDR3 region has the DNA TGCAGCGTTAAGACCTCATATGCGAATGAGCAGTTCTTC. It yields the protein CSVKTSYANEQFF. The gene calls are TRBV29-1 and TRBJ2-1; D not resolved. The germline CDR1 and CDR2 sequences are SQVTM and ANQGSEA. The CDR3 is 13 residues long. V gave up 5 bases and J gave up 7 bases, with 15 bases separating them.

This clonotype showed up just a few times. The chain has TRBV6-6 and TRBJ2-1, with D perhaps TRBD1 (5 bases). This CDR3 comprises 14 residues. Trimming removed 0 bases at V and 8 bases at J, with 11 bases between. Germline assignment: CDR1 MNHNY and CDR2 SVGAGI (reference sequence). DNA for the CDR3: TGTGCCAGCAGTTACTCTCCAGGGCTACATGAGCAGTTCTTC. This translates into CASSYSPGLHEQFF.

The rearrangement links TRBV3-1 to TRBJ2-5; a possible D gene is TRBD2 (6 bases). From germline, CDR1 is LGHDT and CDR2 YNNKEL (reference sequence). The CDR3 covers 14 residues. V lost 5 bases to trimming and J lost 5 bases, with 15 bases between them. The DNA of the CDR3 is TGTGCCAGCAGCGAAATGACTAGAAGCGAGACCCAGTACTTC. Translated, it gives CASSEMTRSETQYF.

The chain recombines TRBV24-1 with TRBJ1-2; D gene unclear. CDR3 length: 11 residues. Deletions cut 5 bases from V and 6 bases from J, with 6 bases between. Germline lookup yields CDR1 KGHDR and CDR2 SFDVKD. DNA for the CDR3: TGTGCCACCAGTGGAGTGGATGGCTACACCTTC. The encoded protein is CATSGVDGYTF.

This chain joins TRBV27 and TRBJ2-7; D may be TRBD1 (5 bases). V was shortened by 5 bases and J by 5 bases, with 13 bases between the two germline ends. Germline V gene data show CDR1 as MNHEY and CDR2 as SMNVEV (reference sequence). The CDR3 runs to 13 residues. The CDR3 loop reads CASSRAGINEQYF. Written as DNA, the CDR3 is TGTGCCAGCAGTCGAGCAGGGATCAACGAGCAGTACTTC.

This clonotype was seen a few times. The J gene is TRBJ1-1, the V gene TRBV20-1; the D is unclear. In germline, CDR1 is DFQATT, CDR2 SNEGSKA (reference sequence). This CDR3 spans 16 amino acids. V was trimmed by 2 bases and J by 5 bases, leaving 21 bases between them. Here the CDR3 DNA reads TGCAGTGCTAGAACAATCCCCGGGGAGGGTAGTACTGAAGCTTTCTTT. It is translated as CSARTIPGEGSTEAFF.

This clonotype occurred a few times. The chain joins TRBV10-3 to TRBJ1-1; tentative D call: TRBD1 (6 bases). The germline CDR1 and CDR2 sequences are ENHRY and SYGVKD. CDR3 length equals 13 residues. V lost 6 bases to trimming and J lost 7 bases, with 15 bases between them. CDR3 DNA: TGTGCCATCAGCCCGGACAGCGCCCATGAAGCTTTCTTT. It yields the protein CAISPDSAHEAFF.

This chain's CDR3 is CASSIYRGMNTEAFF. DNA for the CDR3: TGCGCCAGCAGCATCTACAGGGGTATGAACACTGAAGCTTTCTTT. V usage is TRBV5-1 and J usage is TRBJ1-1; 7 positions match TRBD1. The CDR3 consists of 15 residues. In germline, CDR1 is SGHRS, CDR2 YFSETQ. V lost 4 bases and J lost 0; bases outside the gene matches: 6.

This clonotype was detected a few times. CDR3 sequence: CASSRNRDRVNEQYF. In DNA form, the CDR3 reads TGTGCCAGCAGTCGCAACCGGGACAGGGTTAACGAGCAGTACTTC. V and J are TRBV11-2 and TRBJ2-7; 9 bases agree with TRBD1. There are 15 residues in the CDR3. Germline V gene data show CDR1 as SGHAT and CDR2 as FQNNGV. J gave up 5 bases and V 6 bases, and 11 bases lay outside the gene matches.

V is TRBV20-1 and J is TRBJ2-3; tentatively, D is TRBD1 (5 bases). The germline V gene encodes CDR1 DFQATT and CDR2 SNEGSKA (reference sequence). This CDR3 comprises 15 residues. The ends were cut back, 6 bases at V and 0 bases at J, with 16 bases in the middle. The CDR3 DNA is TGCAGTGCAAAATACGTGGGGCTGAGCACAGATACGCAGTATTTT. Translating gives CSAKYVGLSTDTQYF.

The V call is TRBV7-9, the J call TRBJ1-2, with D hard to call. The CDR3 length is 15 residues. Germline V gene sequence: CDR1 SEHNR, CDR2 FQNEAQ (reference sequence). Trimming took off 2 bases at V and 3 bases at J, with 13 bases between the two ends. CDR3: CASSLKGLVDYGYTF. DNA of the CDR3: TGTGCCAGCAGCTTAAAAGGGTTGGTAGACTATGGCTACACCTTC.

The rearrangement links TRBV19 to TRBJ2-1, with TRBD1 identical over 9 bases. Germline loops: CDR1 LNHDA, CDR2 SQIVND (reference sequence). J gave up 12 bases and V 4 bases, and 7 bases lay outside the gene matches. The CDR3 runs to 13 residues. The CDR3 DNA reads as TGTGCCAGTAGTACGGGACAGGGCCTCGCGCAGTTCTTC. Protein product: CASSTGQGLAQFF.

This clonotype came up many times. The chain recombines TRBV7-2 with TRBJ1-2; 8 bases align to TRBD1. J was trimmed by 3 bases and V by 5 bases; bases with no gene match: 2. This CDR3 has 13 amino acids. Germline lookup yields CDR1 SGHTA and CDR2 FQGNSA. CDR3 nucleotides: TGTGCCAGCAGCATGGACAGGGACTATGGCTACACCTTC. It specifies CASSMDRDYGYTF.

The chain couples TRBV7-6 to TRBJ2-5, with 12 bases identical to TRBD2. This CDR3 spans 14 amino acids. Germline-derived CDR1 and CDR2 are SGHVS and FNYEAQ. V dropped 10 bases and J dropped 1; count of bases not matched to a gene: 4. The CDR3 DNA is TGTGCCACACGGACTAGCGGGGTCCAAGAGACCCAGTACTTC. Translated: CATRTSGVQETQYF. Variable domain in full (rest from reference TRBV7-6 and TRBJ2-5): GAGVSQSPRYKVTKRGQDVALRCDPISGHVSLYWYRQALGQGPEFLTYFNYEAQQDKSGLPNDRFSAERPEGSISTLTIQRTEQRDSAMYRCATRTSGVQETQYFGPGTRLLVL.